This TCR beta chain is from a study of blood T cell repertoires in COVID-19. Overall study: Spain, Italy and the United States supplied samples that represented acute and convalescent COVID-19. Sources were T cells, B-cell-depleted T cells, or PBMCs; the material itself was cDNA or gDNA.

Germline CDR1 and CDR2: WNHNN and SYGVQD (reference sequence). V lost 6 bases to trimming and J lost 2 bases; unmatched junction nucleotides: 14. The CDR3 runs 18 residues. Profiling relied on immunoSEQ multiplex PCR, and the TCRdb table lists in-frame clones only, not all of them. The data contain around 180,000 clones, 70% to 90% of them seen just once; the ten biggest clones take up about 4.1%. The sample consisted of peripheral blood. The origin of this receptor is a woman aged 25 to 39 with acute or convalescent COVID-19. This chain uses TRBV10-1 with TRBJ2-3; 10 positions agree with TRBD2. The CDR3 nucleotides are TGCGCCAGCAGCCGTGGTAGCGGGAGGACCTTGCTCACAGATACGCAGTATTTT. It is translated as CASSRGSGRTLLTDTQYF.